Listed here are 28 T cell receptor beta chains from one sample, sequenced in a study of human T cells and chemical hapten exposure. One entry per CDR3 protein results from TCRdb running MiXCR on the RACE reads. Found here are about 42,000 distinct CDR3 sequences, just under 9% of them singletons; the top ten hold approximately 16%. Time point noted: patch test 2, 6 weeks after DPC sensitization. Treatment: therapeutic diphenylcyclopropenone sensitization with weekly scalp DPC. The sample consisted of whole blood, taken in connection with sensitization to the hapten diphenylcyclopropenone (DPC). These receptors all come from a woman between 35 and 50 years old with alopecia areata. Some clones in this sample may be carry-over from other donors' samples.

This clonotype has ten or more counts. The chain carries TRBV30 and TRBJ1-5, with D possibly being TRBD1 (6 bases). The CDR3 has 14 amino acids. V was cut by 5 bases and J by 0 bases, with 11 bases left in between. Germline CDR1 GTSNPN, CDR2 SVGIG (reference sequence). The CDR3 DNA sequence: TGTGCCTGGGACAGGTCTTATAGCAATCAGCCCCAGCATTTT. Its protein product is CAWDRSYSNQPQHF.

The chain links TRBV5-1 to TRBJ1-3, with a weak D call TRBD1 (5 bases). CDR1 and CDR2 from the germline V gene are SGHRS and YFSETQ. This CDR3 has 14 residues. The V gene lost 4 bases and the J gene lost 9 bases, with 17 bases spanning the gap. The CDR3 bases are TGCGCCAGCAGCCCCGGGACCGAGGGCCGCACCATATATTTT. The encoded protein is CASSPGTEGRTIYF. Complete variable domain (other parts from reference TRBV5-1 and TRBJ1-3): KAGVTQTPRYLIKTRGQQVTLSCSPISGHRSVSWYQQTPGQGLQFLFEYFSETQRNKGNFPGRFSGRQFSNSRSEMNVSTLELGDSALYLCASSPGTEGRTIYFGEGSWLTVV.

On this clonotype: The junction shows a germline mismatch at one end, possibly a read error. The chain couples TRBV12-3 or TRBV12-4 to TRBJ1-5; 11 bases map to TRBD1. The CDR3 consists of 15 residues. The chain's CDR3 is CASRLGQGAYQPQHF. The CDR3 coding sequence is TGTGCCAGCAGATTAGGACAGGGGGCTTATCAGCCCCAGCATTTT.

This clonotype was seen repeatedly, ten times or more. The rearrangement links TRBV29-1 to TRBJ1-4; D remains ambiguous. Germline V gene sequence: CDR1 SQVTM, CDR2 ANQGSEA. V lost 3 bases to trimming and J lost 6 bases, with 8 bases between them. CDR3 length equals 12 residues. The CDR3 reads CSVEVGYEKLFF. The CDR3 region has the DNA TGCAGCGTTGAGGTGGGGTATGAAAAACTGTTTTTT.

This clonotype was seen many times. V gene TRBV3-1 combines with J gene TRBJ2-7; D is unclear. The CDR3 loop spans 13 amino acids. V was shortened by 4 bases and J by 6 bases, with 13 bases between the two germline ends. Germline lookup yields CDR1 LGHDT and CDR2 YNNKEL (reference sequence). The CDR3 nucleotides read TGTGCCAGCAGCCCTCCTCAAGGGTCCGAGCAGTACTTC. The encoded protein is CASSPPQGSEQYF.

This clonotype was picked up many times. The chain recombines TRBV20-1 with TRBJ2-7; 8 nucleotides agree with TRBD1. V lost 6 bases, J lost 5 bases, and 9 bases stayed unmatched. In germline, CDR1 is DFQATT, CDR2 SNEGSKA (reference sequence). This CDR3 is built from 13 residues. The CDR3 loop is CSANGQGKDEQYF. DNA of the CDR3: TGCAGTGCAAATGGACAGGGCAAGGACGAGCAGTACTTC.

This clonotype has a count of ten or more. This rearrangement joins TRBV7-3 to TRBJ1-2; the match to TRBD1 covers 8 bases. The length of the CDR3 is 15 residues. J lost 8 bases, V lost 5 bases, and 13 bases had no gene match. Germline V CDR1 and CDR2: SGHTA, FQGTGA. The CDR3 sequence: CASSRTPQGASGYTF. CDR3 nucleotides: TGTGCCAGCAGCCGAACCCCCCAGGGGGCCTCCGGCTACACCTTC.

This sequence joins TRBV11-1 and TRBJ1-6; 8 bases line up with TRBD1. Germline CDR1 SGHAT, CDR2 FQDESV (reference sequence). There are 13 residues in the CDR3. Unmatched junction bases numbered 2, after V lost 5 bases and J lost 8 bases. For the CDR3, the DNA is TGTGCCAGCAGCCGACAGGGGCATTCACCCCTCCACTTT. Protein sequence: CASSRQGHSPLHF.

This sequence joins TRBV5-1 and TRBJ1-1, with TRBD1 as a possible D gene (5 bases). CDR1 is SGHRS and CDR2 is YFSETQ in the germline V gene. V shed 4 bases and J shed 7 bases, with 17 bases lying between them. This CDR3 spans 14 amino acids. CDR3 bases: TGCGCCAGCAGCCTACCGGGCAGGGCTTATGAAGCTTTCTTT. Its protein is CASSLPGRAYEAFF.

This clonotype was recorded at least ten times. CDR3 region: CASTIGTAGELFF. The CDR3 DNA is TGTGCCAGCACCATTGGGACAGCCGGGGAGCTGTTTTTT. This chain connects TRBV12-3 or TRBV12-4 to TRBJ2-2, with 7 bases lining up with TRBD1. The junction had 5 bases not matched to a gene; V was cut back by 7 bases and J by 6 bases. This CDR3 is built from 13 residues.

This clonotype came up many times. The chain is built from TRBV5-1 and TRBJ2-7; either TRBD1 or TRBD2 may supply D (5 bases each). Trimming left V 1 base short and J 4 bases short, with 12 bases between. The CDR3 runs 14 residues. Germline V lookup: CDR1 SGHRS, CDR2 YFSETQ. CDR3 coding DNA: TGCGCCAGCAGCTTGAACGGGGCCCAATACGAGCAGTACTTC. Translated, it gives CASSLNGAQYEQYF.

This clonotype was counted many times. This sequence joins TRBV4-3 and TRBJ2-7; 8 nucleotides align to TRBD2. This CDR3 is built from 16 residues. After removal of 4 bases from V and 0 bases from J, the junction contained 8 bases not matched to a gene. CDR1 is LGHNA and CDR2 is YSLEER in the germline V gene. This chain's CDR3 is CASSRTPAGDSYEQYF. The CDR3 DNA reads TGCGCCAGCAGCCGAACTCCAGCGGGGGACTCCTACGAGCAGTACTTC.

This clonotype was recorded many times. The rearrangement links TRBV15 to TRBJ1-2, with D maybe TRBD1 (5 bases). Trimming pared 3 bases from V and 4 bases from J, leaving 15 bases between. There are 15 residues in the CDR3. Germline values: CDR1 LNHNV, CDR2 YYDKDF (reference sequence). CDR3 amino acids: CATSREGRGAYGYTF. The CDR3 region has the DNA TGTGCCACCAGCAGGGAGGGGAGGGGCGCCTATGGCTACACCTTC.

Only a few counts were recorded for this clonotype. The chain carries TRBV7-7 and TRBJ2-7; 9 bases line up with TRBD1. Germline assignment: CDR1 SSHAT and CDR2 FNYEAQ (reference sequence). The V gene end was trimmed by 5 bases and the J gene end by 6 bases; junction bases not matched to a gene: 14. The CDR3 contains 16 residues. The CDR3: CASSQAYAGQGREQYF. As DNA, the CDR3 is TGTGCCAGCAGCCAAGCATATGCCGGACAGGGGCGCGAGCAGTACTTC.

This clonotype has ten or more counts. The rearrangement uses TRBV9 and TRBJ2-1, with 8 bases that match TRBD1. V lost 1 base and J lost 4; bases outside the gene matches: 10. The germline gives CDR1 SGDLS, CDR2 YYNGEE. The CDR3 length is 17 residues. The CDR3 DNA sequence: TGTGCCAGCAGCGTACTTGGTCGACAGGGGCCTTACAATGAGCAGTTCTTC. Residues: CASSVLGRQGPYNEQFF.

This clonotype occurred many times. This chain links TRBV18 with TRBJ2-3, with a tentative D call TRBD2 (6 bases). This CDR3 is built from 13 residues. Germline V gene lookup returns CDR1 KGHSH and CDR2 LQKENI. V dropped 4 bases and J dropped 4 bases, with 9 bases sitting between them. The CDR3 protein is CASSRDFSDTQYF. The CDR3 nucleotides read TGTGCCAGCTCACGGGACTTCTCAGATACGCAGTATTTT.

This clonotype has a count of ten or more. The gene calls are TRBV10-2 and TRBJ2-7, with 7 bases identical to TRBD1. V lost 10 bases to trimming and J lost 5 bases; unmatched junction nucleotides: 17. The CDR3 runs 15 residues. Germline CDR1 reads WSHSY; CDR2 reads SAAADI. CDR3 sequence reads: CAKRSFRQGSNEQYF. CDR3 nucleotide sequence: TGCGCCAAAAGAAGTTTCAGACAGGGTAGTAACGAGCAGTACTTC.

The CDR3 region is CSARADSNQPQHF. The CDR3 DNA follows: TGCAGTGCTAGAGCTGATAGCAATCAGCCCCAGCATTTT. The V call is TRBV20-1, the J call TRBJ1-5, with D uncertain. Germline CDR1 is DFQATT and CDR2 is SNEGSKA (reference sequence). The V gene lost 1 base and the J gene lost 0 bases, with 4 bases spanning the gap. The CDR3 has 13 residues.

This clonotype was observed many times. The chain combines TRBV7-2 with TRBJ1-3; no firm D call. Trimming cost V 5 bases and J 4 bases, with 9 bases left between them. The CDR3 loop spans 13 amino acids. CDR1 is SGHTA and CDR2 is FQGNSA in the germline V gene. The CDR3 nucleotides are TGTGCCAGCAGCCCTCTTTCGGGAAACACCATATATTTT. It yields the protein CASSPLSGNTIYF.

This chain links TRBV2 with TRBJ2-3; D gene unclear. V was cut by 3 bases and J by 2 bases, with 12 bases left in between. The length of the CDR3 is 15 residues. Germline V gene sequence: CDR1 SNHLY, CDR2 FYNNEI. The CDR3 DNA reads as TGTGCCAGCAGTGAGAAGGGCAGGAACACAGATACGCAGTATTTT. Its protein is CASSEKGRNTDTQYF.

The table lists this clonotype with many counts. The chain employs TRBV29-1 and TRBJ1-6; D is unresolved. The CDR3 runs to 10 residues. The V end lost 6 bases, the J end lost 13 bases, and 10 bases lay between the germline ends. Germline CDR1 reads SQVTM; CDR2 reads ANQGSEA. CDR3 sequence: CSVKDRPLHF. CDR3 sequence (DNA): TGCAGCGTGAAGGACCGGCCCCTCCACTTT.

This clonotype was found many times. The CDR3 protein is CASSFTTKPGGGTEAFF. The CDR3 DNA reads as TGTGCCAGCAGCTTCACCACTAAACCGGGGGGCGGCACTGAAGCTTTCTTT. V usage is TRBV7-9 and J usage is TRBJ1-1; a possible D gene is TRBD1 (6 bases). CDR1 and CDR2 (germline): SEHNR, FQNEAQ (reference sequence). V dropped 3 bases and J dropped 4 bases, with 21 bases sitting between them. The CDR3 extends over 17 amino acids. The full variable domain, in which reference TRBV7-9 and TRBJ1-1 provide the parts outside the CDR3, is DTGVSQNPRHKITKRGQNVTFRCDPISEHNRLYWYRQTLGQGPEFLTYFQNEAQLEKSRLLSDRFSAERPKGSFSTLEIQRTEQGDSAMYLCASSFTTKPGGGTEAFFGQGTRLTVV.

This clonotype was picked up many times. The rearrangement uses TRBV7-9 and TRBJ2-2; TRBD1 agrees at 7 bases. The germline V gene has CDR1 SEHNR and CDR2 FQNEAQ (reference sequence). With 6 bases clipped from V and 2 bases from J, the junction kept 6 bases outside the gene matches. The CDR3 has 15 amino acids. This CDR3 reads CASSPRGLNTGELFF. The DNA for the CDR3 is TGTGCCAGCAGTCCTAGGGGGCTAAACACCGGGGAGCTGTTTTTT.

In this sample, this clonotype turned up many times. The gene calls are TRBV7-6 and TRBJ2-5; TRBD2 might be the D (5 bases). CDR3 size: 14 residues. Germline V lookup: CDR1 SGHVS, CDR2 FNYEAQ. V was cut by 4 bases and J by 2 bases, with 11 bases left in between. CDR3 loop: CASSSGGQQETQYF. CDR3 nucleotides: TGTGCCAGCAGCTCTGGCGGGCAGCAAGAGACCCAGTACTTC.

This sequence joins TRBV3-1 and TRBJ2-2, with 14 bases aligning to TRBD2. J gave up 6 bases and V 0 bases, and 6 bases lay outside the gene matches. The CDR3 is made up of 18 amino acids. Germline CDR1 LGHDT, CDR2 YNNKEL (reference sequence). CDR3 in amino acids: CASSQEGLAGALPGELFF. DNA of the CDR3: TGTGCCAGCAGCCAAGAGGGACTAGCGGGGGCCCTCCCCGGGGAGCTGTTTTTT.

V gene TRBV30 combines with J gene TRBJ2-1; no definite D call. Germline V lookup: CDR1 GTSNPN, CDR2 SVGIG (reference sequence). V shed 3 bases and J shed 9 bases, with 9 bases lying between them. The CDR3 runs 11 residues. CDR3 sequence (DNA): TGTGCCTGGAGCCTCCAGAGTGAGCAGTTCTTC. It codes for CAWSLQSEQFF.

This clonotype was seen only a few times. The chain recombines TRBV13 with TRBJ1-1; possibly TRBD1 for D (5 bases). The CDR3 is 14 amino acids. Germline V CDR1 and CDR2: PRHDT, FYEKMQ (reference sequence). V lost 2 bases to trimming and J lost 1 base, with 8 bases between them. The CDR3 sequence: CASSLWGSNTEAFF. The CDR3 region has the DNA TGTGCCAGCAGCTTATGGGGGTCGAACACTGAAGCTTTCTTT.

This clonotype showed up many times. The CDR3 reads CSARAFGSSSYTF. In DNA, the CDR3 is TGCAGTGCTAGGGCGTTTGGGAGTAGTAGCTACACCTTC. The rearrangement joins TRBV20-1 to TRBJ1-2, with D hard to call. Trimming took off 3 bases at V and 9 bases at J, with 17 bases between the two ends. CDR3 length: 13 amino acids. The V gene's germline CDR1 is DFQATT and CDR2 SNEGSKA (reference sequence).